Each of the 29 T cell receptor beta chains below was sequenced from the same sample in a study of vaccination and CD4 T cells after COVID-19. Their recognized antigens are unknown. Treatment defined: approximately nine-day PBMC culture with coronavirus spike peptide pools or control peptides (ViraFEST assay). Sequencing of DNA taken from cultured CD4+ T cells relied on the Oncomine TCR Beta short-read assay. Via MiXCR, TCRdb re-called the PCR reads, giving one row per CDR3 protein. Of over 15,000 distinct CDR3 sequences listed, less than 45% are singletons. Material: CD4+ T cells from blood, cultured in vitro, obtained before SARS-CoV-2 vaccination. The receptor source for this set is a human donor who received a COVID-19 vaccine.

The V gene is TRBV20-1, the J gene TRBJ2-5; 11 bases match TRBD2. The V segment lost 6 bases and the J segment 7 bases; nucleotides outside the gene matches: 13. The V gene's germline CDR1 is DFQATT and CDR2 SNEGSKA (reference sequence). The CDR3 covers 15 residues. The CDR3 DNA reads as TGCAGTGCCAACCCTCTTAGCGGGGGGGCGGGGACCCAGTACTTC. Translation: CSANPLSGGAGTQYF.

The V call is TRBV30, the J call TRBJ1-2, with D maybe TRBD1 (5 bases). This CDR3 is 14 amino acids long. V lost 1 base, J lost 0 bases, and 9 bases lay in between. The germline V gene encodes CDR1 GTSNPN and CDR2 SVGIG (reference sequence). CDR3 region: CAWSAGVANYGYTF. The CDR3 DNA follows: TGTGCCTGGAGTGCGGGGGTGGCTAACTATGGCTACACCTTC.

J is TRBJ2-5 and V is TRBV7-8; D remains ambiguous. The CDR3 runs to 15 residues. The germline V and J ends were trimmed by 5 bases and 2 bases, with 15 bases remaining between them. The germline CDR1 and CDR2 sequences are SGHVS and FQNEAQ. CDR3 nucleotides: TGTGCCAGCAGCCCTACGGGCCGTTCGCAAGAGACCCAGTACTTC. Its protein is CASSPTGRSQETQYF.

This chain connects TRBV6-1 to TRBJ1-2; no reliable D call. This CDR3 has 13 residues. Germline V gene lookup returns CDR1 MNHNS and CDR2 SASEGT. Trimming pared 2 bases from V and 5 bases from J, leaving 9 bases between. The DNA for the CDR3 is TGTGCCAGCAGTGAATATCCCTCGTATGGCTACACCTTC. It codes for CASSEYPSYGYTF.

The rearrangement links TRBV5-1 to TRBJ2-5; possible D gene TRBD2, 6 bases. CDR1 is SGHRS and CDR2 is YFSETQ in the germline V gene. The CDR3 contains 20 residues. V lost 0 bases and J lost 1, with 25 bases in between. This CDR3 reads CASSLAPLSGTRDSQETQYF. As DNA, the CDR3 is TGCGCCAGCAGCTTGGCCCCCTTGTCAGGTACACGGGACTCCCAAGAGACCCAGTACTTC.

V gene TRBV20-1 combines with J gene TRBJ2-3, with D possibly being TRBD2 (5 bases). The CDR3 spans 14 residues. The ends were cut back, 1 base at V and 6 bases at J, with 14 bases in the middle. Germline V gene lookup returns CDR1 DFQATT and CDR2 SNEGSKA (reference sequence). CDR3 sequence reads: CSARAGGRGDTQYF. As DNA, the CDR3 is TGCAGTGCTAGAGCCGGAGGAAGAGGGGATACGCAGTATTTT.

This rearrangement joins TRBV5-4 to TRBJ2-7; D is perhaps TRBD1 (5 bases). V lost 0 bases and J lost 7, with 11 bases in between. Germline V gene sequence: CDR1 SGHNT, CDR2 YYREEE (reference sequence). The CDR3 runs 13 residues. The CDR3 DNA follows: TGTGCCAGCAGCTTGGTGGGGCGTCGGGAGCAGTACTTC. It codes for CASSLVGRREQYF.

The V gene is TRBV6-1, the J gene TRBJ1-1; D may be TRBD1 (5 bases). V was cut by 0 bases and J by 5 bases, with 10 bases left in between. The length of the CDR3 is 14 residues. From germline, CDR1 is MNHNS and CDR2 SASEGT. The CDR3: CASSEAGEGTEAFF. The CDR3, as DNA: TGTGCCAGCAGTGAAGCAGGGGAGGGGACTGAAGCTTTCTTT.

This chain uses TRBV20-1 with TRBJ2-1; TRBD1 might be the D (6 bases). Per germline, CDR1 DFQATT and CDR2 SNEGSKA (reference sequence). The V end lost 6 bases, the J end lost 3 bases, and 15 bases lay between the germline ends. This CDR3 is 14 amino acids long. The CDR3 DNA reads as TGCAGTGCCGTTCCAGGGGATCGCTACAATGAGCAGTTCTTC. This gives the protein CSAVPGDRYNEQFF.

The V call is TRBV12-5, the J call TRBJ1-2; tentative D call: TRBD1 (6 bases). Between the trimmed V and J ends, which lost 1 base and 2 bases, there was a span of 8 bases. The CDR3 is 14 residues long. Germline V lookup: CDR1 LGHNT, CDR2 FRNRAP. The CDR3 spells CASGLEGENYGYTF. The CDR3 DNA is TGTGCTAGTGGTTTGGAGGGGGAGAACTATGGCTACACCTTC.

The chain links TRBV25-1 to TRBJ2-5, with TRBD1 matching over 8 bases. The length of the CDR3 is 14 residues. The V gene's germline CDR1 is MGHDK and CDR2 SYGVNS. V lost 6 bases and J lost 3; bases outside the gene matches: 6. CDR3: CASRGTTGEETQYF. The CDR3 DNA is TGTGCCAGCAGGGGGACGACAGGGGAAGAGACCCAGTACTTC. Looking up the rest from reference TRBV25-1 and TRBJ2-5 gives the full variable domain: EADIYQTPRYLVIGTGKKITLECSQTMGHDKMYWYQQDPGMELHLIHYSYGVNSTEKGDLSSESTVSRIRTEHFPLTLESARPSHTSQYLCASRGTTGEETQYFGPGTRLLVL.

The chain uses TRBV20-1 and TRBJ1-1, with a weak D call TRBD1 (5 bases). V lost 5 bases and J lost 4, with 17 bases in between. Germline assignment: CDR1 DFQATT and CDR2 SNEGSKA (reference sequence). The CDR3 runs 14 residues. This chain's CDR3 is CSADEPGRFTEAFF. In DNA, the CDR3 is TGCAGTGCTGACGAACCAGGGCGGTTCACTGAAGCTTTCTTT.

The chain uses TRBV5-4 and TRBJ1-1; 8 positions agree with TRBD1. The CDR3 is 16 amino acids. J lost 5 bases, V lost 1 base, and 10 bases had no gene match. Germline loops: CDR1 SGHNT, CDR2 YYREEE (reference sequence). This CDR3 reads CASSLKQGAGRTEAFF. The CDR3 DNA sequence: TGTGCCAGCAGCTTGAAGCAGGGGGCAGGGCGAACTGAAGCTTTCTTT.

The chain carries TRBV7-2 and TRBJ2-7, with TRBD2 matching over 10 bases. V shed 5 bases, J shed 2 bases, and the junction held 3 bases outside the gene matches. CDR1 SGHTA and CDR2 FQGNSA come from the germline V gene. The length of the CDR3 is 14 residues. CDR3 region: CASSISGGAYEQYF. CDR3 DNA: TGTGCCAGCAGCATAAGCGGGGGGGCCTACGAGCAGTACTTC.

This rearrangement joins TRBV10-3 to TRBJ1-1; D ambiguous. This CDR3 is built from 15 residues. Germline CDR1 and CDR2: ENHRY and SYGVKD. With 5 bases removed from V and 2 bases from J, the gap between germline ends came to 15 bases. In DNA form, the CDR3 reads TGTGCCATCAGTACAGATACCGGGCCCAACACTGAAGCTTTCTTT. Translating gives CAISTDTGPNTEAFF.

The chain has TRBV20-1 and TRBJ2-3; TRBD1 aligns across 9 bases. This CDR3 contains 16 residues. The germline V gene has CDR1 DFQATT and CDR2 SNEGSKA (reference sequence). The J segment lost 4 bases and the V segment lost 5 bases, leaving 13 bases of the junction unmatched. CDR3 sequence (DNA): TGCAGTGCTTCCTCCCTCGGACAGGGGTCGGCAGATACGCAGTATTTT. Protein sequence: CSASSLGQGSADTQYF.

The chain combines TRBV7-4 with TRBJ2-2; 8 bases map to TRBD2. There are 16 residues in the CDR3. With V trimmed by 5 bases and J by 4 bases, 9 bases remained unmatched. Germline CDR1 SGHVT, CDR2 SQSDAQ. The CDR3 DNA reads TGTGCCAGCAGCGTAGGGCGGGGGGTCACCACCGGGGAGCTGTTTTTT. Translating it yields CASSVGRGVTTGELFF.

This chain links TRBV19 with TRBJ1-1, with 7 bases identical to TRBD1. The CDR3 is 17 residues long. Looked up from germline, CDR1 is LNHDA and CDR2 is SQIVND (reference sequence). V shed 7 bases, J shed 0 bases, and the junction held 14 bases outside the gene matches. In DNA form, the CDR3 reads TGTGCCAGTACCTTAGCGGGACAGATTACTGTGAACACTGAAGCTTTCTTT. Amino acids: CASTLAGQITVNTEAFF.

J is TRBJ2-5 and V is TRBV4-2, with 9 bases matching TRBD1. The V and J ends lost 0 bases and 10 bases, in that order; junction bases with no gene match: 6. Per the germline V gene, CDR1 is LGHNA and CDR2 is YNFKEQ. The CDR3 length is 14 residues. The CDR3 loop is CASSQEGDREGQYF. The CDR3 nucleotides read TGTGCCAGCAGCCAAGAGGGGGACAGGGAAGGCCAGTACTTC.

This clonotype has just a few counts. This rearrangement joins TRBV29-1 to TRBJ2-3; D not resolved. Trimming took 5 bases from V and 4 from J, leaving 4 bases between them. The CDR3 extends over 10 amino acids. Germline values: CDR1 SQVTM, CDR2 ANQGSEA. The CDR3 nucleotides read TGCAGCGTTTTATCAGATACGCAGTATTTT. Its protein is CSVLSDTQYF.

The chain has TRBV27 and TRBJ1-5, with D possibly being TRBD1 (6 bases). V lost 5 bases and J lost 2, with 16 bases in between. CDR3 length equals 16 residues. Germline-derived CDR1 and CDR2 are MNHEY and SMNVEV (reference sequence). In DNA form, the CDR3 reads TGTGCCAGCAGTCAGCGGGGGGCTGAGGGCAATCAGCCCCAGCATTTT. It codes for CASSQRGAEGNQPQHF.

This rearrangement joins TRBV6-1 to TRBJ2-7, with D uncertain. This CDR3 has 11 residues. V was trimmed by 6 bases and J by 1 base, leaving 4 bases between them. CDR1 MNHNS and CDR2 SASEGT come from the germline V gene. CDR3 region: CASRLSYEQYF. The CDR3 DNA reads TGTGCCAGCAGGTTATCCTACGAGCAGTACTTC.

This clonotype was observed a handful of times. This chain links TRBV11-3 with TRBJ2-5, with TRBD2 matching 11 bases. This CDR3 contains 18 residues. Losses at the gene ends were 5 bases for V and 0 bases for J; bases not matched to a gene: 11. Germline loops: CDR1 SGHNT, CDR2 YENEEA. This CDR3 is CASSTPLAGAWYQETQYF. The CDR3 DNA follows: TGTGCCAGCAGCACCCCACTAGCGGGGGCCTGGTACCAAGAGACCCAGTACTTC.

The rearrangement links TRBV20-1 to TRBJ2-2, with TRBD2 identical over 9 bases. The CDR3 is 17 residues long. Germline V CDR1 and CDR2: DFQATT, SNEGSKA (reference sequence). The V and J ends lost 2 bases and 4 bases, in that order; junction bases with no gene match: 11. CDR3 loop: CSARSGGGARGTGELFF. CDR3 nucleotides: TGCAGTGCTAGATCTGGCGGGGGGGCCCGGGGCACCGGGGAGCTGTTTTTT.

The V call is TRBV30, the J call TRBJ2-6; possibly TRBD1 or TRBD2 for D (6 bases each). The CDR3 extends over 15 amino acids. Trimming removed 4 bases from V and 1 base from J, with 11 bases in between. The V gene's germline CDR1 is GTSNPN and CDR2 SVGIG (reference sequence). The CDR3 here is CAWTQGGSGANVLTF. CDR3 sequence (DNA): TGTGCCTGGACTCAAGGGGGGTCTGGGGCCAACGTCCTGACTTTC.

The CDR3 coding sequence is TGTGCCAGCAAAGTCCTGGGTAACACTGAAGCTTTCTTT. This gives the protein CASKVLGNTEAFF. The chain is built from TRBV27 and TRBJ1-1; D unclear. V lost 7 bases, J lost 2 bases, and 11 bases lay in between. Per the germline V gene, CDR1 is MNHEY and CDR2 is SMNVEV (reference sequence). This CDR3 has 13 residues.

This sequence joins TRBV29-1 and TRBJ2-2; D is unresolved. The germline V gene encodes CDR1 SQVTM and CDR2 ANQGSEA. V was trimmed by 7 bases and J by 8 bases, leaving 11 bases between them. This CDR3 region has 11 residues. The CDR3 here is CSAVLPGELFF. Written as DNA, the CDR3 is TGCAGCGCCGTTCTACCGGGGGAGCTGTTTTTT.

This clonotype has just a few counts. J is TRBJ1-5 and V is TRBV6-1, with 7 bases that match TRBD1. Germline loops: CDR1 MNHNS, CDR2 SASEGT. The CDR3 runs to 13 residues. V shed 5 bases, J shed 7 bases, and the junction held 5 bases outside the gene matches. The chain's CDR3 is CASSRDSSQPQHF. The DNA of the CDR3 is TGTGCCAGCAGTCGGGACAGTTCCCAGCCCCAGCATTTT.

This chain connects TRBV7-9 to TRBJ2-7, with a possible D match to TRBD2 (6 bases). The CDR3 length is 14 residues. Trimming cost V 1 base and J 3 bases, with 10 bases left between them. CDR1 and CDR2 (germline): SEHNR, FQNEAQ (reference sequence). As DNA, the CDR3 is TGTGCCAGCAGCTTAGGGGGGGTTCACTACGAGCAGTACTTC. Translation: CASSLGGVHYEQYF. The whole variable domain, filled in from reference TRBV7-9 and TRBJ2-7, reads DTGVSQNPRHKITKRGQNVTFRCDPISEHNRLYWYRQTLGQGPEFLTYFQNEAQLEKSRLLSDRFSAERPKGSFSTLEIQRTEQGDSAMYLCASSLGGVHYEQYFGPGTRLTVT.